The T cell receptor beta chain described here comes from a study of blood T cell repertoires in COVID-19. As for the study in general: From the United States, Italy and Spain came samples of acute and convalescent COVID-19. From T cells, B-cell-depleted T cells, or PBMCs came the material, which was cDNA or gDNA.

Study processing details: Estimates of nucleated cell counts were drawn from the amplification of reference gene primers. Data came from immunoSEQ multiplex PCR; TCRdb stores just in-frame clones and leaves some out. The D gene and trimming were derived from the DNA, and the V and J assignments and clone size from that table. In the table there are approximately 270,000 clones, approximately 86% of which are singletons. V lost 2 bases and J 8 bases, leaving 10 bases between the germline ends. The germline CDR1 and CDR2 sequences are KGHDR and SFDVKD. This CDR3 is 13 amino acids long. This TCR was sampled from a man older than 75 with acute or convalescent COVID-19. The sequencing input was peripheral blood. J is TRBJ2-3 and V is TRBV24-1; D not resolved. The CDR3 nucleotides are TGTGCCACCAGTGATTCCTGGTACGGTACGCAGTATTTT. Its translation: CATSDSWYGTQYF.